This T cell receptor (beta chain) was recorded in a study of identical twins (dated by TCRdb to between 2015 and 2016). Looking at the study overall: To test whether fetal clonotypes persist, the study used deep sequencing on TCR alpha and beta repertoires from monozygotic twins, unrelated adults of various ages, and cord blood. To rule out contamination, the twin experiments were replicated at different times with different library preparation protocols. On the study overall, not on this receptor specifically: Excess twin sharing in beta out-of-frame sequences was weaker because fewer shared sequences lowered the signal-to-noise ratio. In monozygotic twins, out-of-frame TCR alpha sharing was systematically underestimated by recombination models, although the models agreed with sharing between unrelated individuals. Zero-insertion analyses could be partly confounded by invariant T cells such as MAIT and iNKT, although diverse VJ usage argued against such confounding for most clonotypes. Compared with coincidental sharing between unrelated individuals, an excess of low generation-probability sequences was observed among out-of-frame TCR alpha sequences shared between twins. Because the same donors could not be followed over many years, conclusions were based on cross-sectional statistical analysis. Abundant cord blood beta clonotypes carried fewer insertions; young adult naive repertoires showed a weaker similar trend, while memory repertoires showed none.

Receptors were amplified or captured by 5' RACE. Reads for this sample came from an Illumina HiSeq 2000. Template switching added a universal primer binding site, and the final cDNA carried a unique molecular identifier that allowed TCR cDNA molecules to be counted accurately. Specific primers in the conserved constant-segment region were used to synthesize first-strand cDNA for the TCR alpha and beta chains. To control for contamination, every cDNA library carried two barcodes: a SMART-Mk sample barcode plus Illumina barcodes. Two successive PCR steps introduced TruSeq adapter sequences along with Illumina sample barcodes. Sequencing of the TCR alpha and beta cDNA libraries was done on the Illumina HiSeq platform using custom primers. Turning to the authors' computational methods: Unique molecular identifiers were extracted from raw reads with MiGEC, and CDR3 positions were determined with MiXCR. For each individual, recombination models were inferred using an EM algorithm with the repgenHMM and IGoR tools. Shared clonotypes were analyzed with the tcR package in R, and sharing was normalized by the product of cloneset sizes. Out-of-frame nonproductive sequences were analyzed to study raw recombination free of thymic and clonal selection effects. Clones were called with MiXCR by TCRdb after fastp trimmed the public reads at Q25, and only in-frame beta chains were retained. Rows with a matching CDR3 protein are joined into one entry that keeps the most common DNA and genes. V and J calls and clone size were set by TCRdb, not the authors. Counted in this sample were 450,000 to 650,000 distinct CDR3 sequences; approximately 10% of them appeared once. The ten largest clonotypes hold 2.5% to 3.5% of the sample.

Only healthy Caucasian donors were included. Three pairs of female monozygotic twins, all aged roughly 18 to 29 years, were included in the twin cohort. RNA for TCR libraries was isolated from peripheral blood mononuclear cells. The CDR3 sequence holds 16 residues, the cysteine and phenylalanine included. The DNA shown is the 48-base CDR3, in frame from base 1. The germline V end is reduced by 5 bases and the J end by 4 bases; junction bases left unmatched: 3. Taken from the germline V gene, the CDR1 and CDR2 loops are ENHRY and SYGVKD. This clonotype was seen a handful of times. There is no known antigen for this receptor. No much larger clone is present one base from it, and per-base qualities are unavailable. In addition, the sample was reused for a study of yellow fever vaccine responses in identical twins. The second publication reports: According to the authors, the vaccine-induced T cell response in identical twins seemed to be partly convergent and partly specific to each individual. Focusing on identical twins, the study followed the T cell clones that responded to the vaccine, and did so with precision.

This sequence uses TRBV10-3 and TRBJ2-2, with 14 central nucleotides matching TRBD2. Sequenced sample: PBMCs. The origin of this receptor is a young woman in good health. The base sequence is TGTGCCATCAGTCCCGGGACTAGCGGGGGCACCGGGGAGCTGTTTTTT. Its translation reads: CAISPGTSGGTGELFF.